One and the same sample provided the 19 T cell receptor beta chains below, sequenced in a study of blood T cell repertoires in COVID-19. Assay: immunoSEQ multiplex PCR; the TCRdb copy retains only in-frame clones and omits some. The data show about 310,000 clones, around 87% seen once. Specimen: peripheral blood. These receptors were taken from a woman aged 45-65 years who had recovered from COVID-19.

The V call is TRBV2, the J call TRBJ1-4; D is undetermined. The CDR3 extends over 13 amino acids. V lost 6 bases and J lost 0, with 5 bases in between. Per the germline V gene, CDR1 is SNHLY and CDR2 is FYNNEI. CDR3 protein: CASSGTTNEKLFF. Written as DNA, the CDR3 is TGTGCCAGCAGCGGTACAACTAATGAAAAACTGTTTTTT.

The chain has TRBV30 and TRBJ1-2; possibly TRBD1 for D (5 bases). The CDR3 consists of 13 residues. Germline V lookup: CDR1 GTSNPN, CDR2 SVGIG (reference sequence). Trimming shortened V by 3 bases and J by 3 bases, and 11 bases separated the two germline ends. The CDR3 DNA is TGTGCCTGGAGCCAGGGAGGGGACTATGGCTACACCTTC. Its protein is CAWSQGGDYGYTF.

The rearrangement links TRBV20-1 to TRBJ2-5; D uncertain. Per the germline V gene, CDR1 is DFQATT and CDR2 is SNEGSKA (reference sequence). The CDR3 loop spans 11 amino acids. V was shortened by 5 bases and J by 0 bases, with 4 bases between the two germline ends. The CDR3 loop reads CSALYQETQYF. The DNA for the CDR3 is TGCAGTGCTCTGTACCAAGAGACCCAGTACTTC.

The chain employs TRBV14 and TRBJ2-4, with TRBD1 as a possible D gene (6 bases). Germline V gives CDR1 SGHDN, CDR2 FVKESK. V lost 3 bases to trimming and J lost 3 bases, with 12 bases between them. The CDR3 contains 15 residues. In DNA, the CDR3 is TGTGCCAGCAGCCACAGACAGGTGGACAAAAACATTCAGTACTTC. It yields the protein CASSHRQVDKNIQYF.

The CDR3 here is CASSPRRGGNTGELFF. CDR3 nucleotides: TGTGCCAGCTCACCACGGAGAGGGGGCAACACCGGGGAGCTGTTTTTT. The chain links TRBV18 to TRBJ2-2; 7 bases match TRBD1. CDR1 and CDR2 from the germline V gene are KGHSH and LQKENI. The CDR3 is made up of 16 amino acids. V lost 1 base to trimming and J lost 2 bases; unmatched junction nucleotides: 4.

The rearrangement links TRBV28 to TRBJ2-1, with 8 positions matching TRBD2. Germline V gives CDR1 MDHEN, CDR2 SYDVKM. The CDR3 consists of 17 residues. V was pared by 5 bases and J by 1 base, with 10 bases of the junction left unmatched. CDR3 DNA: TGTGCCAGCAGTCCCCTGACGGGGGGGCCGTCCTACAATGAGCAGTTCTTC. Protein: CASSPLTGGPSYNEQFF.

The chain links TRBV28 to TRBJ2-3; TRBD2 matches at 9 bases. V lost 1 base, J lost 1 base, and 0 bases stayed unmatched. This CDR3 comprises 15 residues. Germline V gene lookup returns CDR1 MDHEN and CDR2 SYDVKM. The chain's CDR3 is CASSLSSGGTDTQYF. DNA for the CDR3: TGTGCCAGCAGTTTATCTAGCGGGGGCACAGATACGCAGTATTTT.

The chain joins TRBV19 to TRBJ2-5; 11 bases agree with TRBD2. Unmatched junction bases numbered 8, after V lost 7 bases and J lost 4 bases. The CDR3 is made up of 15 amino acids. Looked up from germline, CDR1 is LNHDA and CDR2 is SQIVND (reference sequence). Here the CDR3 DNA reads TGTGCCAGTACTCCGGGGACTAGCGGCTTAGAGACCCAGTACTTC. Encoded protein: CASTPGTSGLETQYF.

The chain links TRBV6-6 to TRBJ2-3, with 7 positions matching TRBD1. Germline loops: CDR1 MNHNY, CDR2 SVGAGI (reference sequence). The CDR3 extends over 15 amino acids. The V and J ends lost 6 bases and 7 bases, in that order; junction bases with no gene match: 13. The CDR3 is CASSLPEGARNTQYF. CDR3 bases: TGTGCCAGCAGCCTGCCCGAGGGGGCGCGGAATACGCAGTATTTT.

The chain has TRBV6-1 and TRBJ2-1; the D is unclear. In germline, CDR1 is MNHNS, CDR2 SASEGT. The V end lost 2 bases, the J end lost 0 bases, and 11 bases lay between the germline ends. This CDR3 has 16 amino acids. This chain's CDR3 is CASSELYRSSYNEQFF. The DNA for the CDR3 is TGTGCCAGCAGTGAACTCTATCGGAGCTCCTACAATGAGCAGTTCTTC.

This clone was observed a single time. The chain joins TRBV5-1 to TRBJ2-3; TRBD2 aligns across 9 bases. There are 15 residues in the CDR3. In germline, CDR1 is SGHRS, CDR2 YFSETQ. V lost 4 bases, J lost 1 base, and 4 bases stayed unmatched. CDR3 residues: CASSGGGAGTDTQYF. CDR3 nucleotides: TGCGCCAGCAGCGGCGGGGGGGCTGGCACAGATACGCAGTATTTT.

This chain joins TRBV10-3 and TRBJ2-1; the match to TRBD2 covers 7 bases. This CDR3 spans 15 amino acids. Germline CDR1 ENHRY, CDR2 SYGVKD. Losses at the gene ends were 3 bases for V and 7 bases for J; bases not matched to a gene: 9. The CDR3 nucleotides read TGTGCCATCAGTGATTATGCGGGAGCGGGAAATGAGCAGTTCTTC. Its translation is CAISDYAGAGNEQFF.

V usage is TRBV7-9 and J usage is TRBJ1-2; 7 nucleotides agree with TRBD1. Trimming at V came to 3 bases and at J to 7 bases, leaving 8 bases not matched to a gene. Germline-derived CDR1 and CDR2 are SEHNR and FQNEAQ (reference sequence). The CDR3 is 14 amino acids. The CDR3 loop reads CASSFLTGTSGYTF. The CDR3, as DNA: TGTGCCAGCAGCTTTCTGACAGGGACTTCTGGCTACACCTTC.

The chain links TRBV11-2 to TRBJ1-6, with D possibly being TRBD1 (6 bases). This CDR3 comprises 15 residues. Per germline, CDR1 SGHAT and CDR2 FQNNGV. V lost 5 bases and J 8 bases, leaving 16 bases between the germline ends. CDR3 loop: CASSPDPGQDSPLHF. The CDR3 DNA reads TGTGCCAGCAGCCCCGACCCGGGACAAGATTCACCCCTCCACTTT.

V usage is TRBV9 and J usage is TRBJ1-1; 7 bases are shared with TRBD1. The germline V gene encodes CDR1 SGDLS and CDR2 YYNGEE. CDR3 length: 13 amino acids. Trimming at V came to 4 bases and at J to 8 bases, leaving 8 bases not matched to a gene. This CDR3 reads CASSISRDSEAFF. The CDR3 nucleotides are TGTGCCAGCAGCATTAGCCGGGACAGCGAAGCTTTCTTT.

CDR3 amino acids: CASRKTGTGGFSSYNSPLHF. The CDR3 bases are TGTGCCAGCAGAAAAACCGGGACAGGGGGCTTTAGCTCCTATAATTCACCCCTCCACTTT. The chain carries TRBV27 and TRBJ1-6; 12 bases agree with TRBD1. J gave up 0 bases and V 6 bases, and 12 bases lay outside the gene matches. The length of the CDR3 is 20 residues. Germline V CDR1 and CDR2: MNHEY, SMNVEV (reference sequence).

The chain recombines TRBV30 with TRBJ2-5; TRBD2 agrees at 14 bases. V trimming: 1 base; J trimming: 4 bases; junction bases outside the gene matches: 2. The CDR3 has 15 residues. Looked up from germline, CDR1 is GTSNPN and CDR2 is SVGIG (reference sequence). CDR3 DNA sequence: TGTGCCTGGAGTGGGACTAGCGGGAGGAGAGAGACCCAGTACTTC. Its protein is CAWSGTSGRRETQYF.

This clone came up a few times. CDR3 residues: CASRGGTGELFF. Written as DNA, the CDR3 is TGTGCCAGCCGCGGGGGCACCGGGGAGCTGTTTTTT. The chain uses TRBV7-3 and TRBJ2-2; 7 nucleotides line up with TRBD2. Trimming removed 8 bases from V and 4 bases from J; junction bases left unmatched: 1. Germline CDR1 is SGHTA and CDR2 is FQGTGA. This CDR3 comprises 12 residues.

The chain has TRBV7-3 and TRBJ2-5; 11 bases match TRBD2. V was pared by 5 bases and J by 5 bases, with 7 bases of the junction left unmatched. The germline CDR1 and CDR2 sequences are SGHTA and FQGTGA. The CDR3 sequence is 15 residues long. CDR3 in DNA: TGTGCCAGCAGCGCCACTAGCGGGAGATACGAGACCCAGTACTTC. Amino acids: CASSATSGRYETQYF.